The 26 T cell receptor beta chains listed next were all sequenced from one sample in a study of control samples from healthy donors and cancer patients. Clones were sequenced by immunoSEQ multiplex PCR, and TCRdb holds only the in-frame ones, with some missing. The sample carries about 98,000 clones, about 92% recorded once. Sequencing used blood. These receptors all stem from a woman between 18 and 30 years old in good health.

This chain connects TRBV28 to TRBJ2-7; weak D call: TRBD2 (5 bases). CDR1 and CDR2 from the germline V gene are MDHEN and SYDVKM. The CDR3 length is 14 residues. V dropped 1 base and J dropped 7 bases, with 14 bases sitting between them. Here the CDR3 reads CASSLSGYEDEQYF. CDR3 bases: TGTGCCAGCAGTTTATCGGGGTATGAGGATGAGCAGTACTTC.

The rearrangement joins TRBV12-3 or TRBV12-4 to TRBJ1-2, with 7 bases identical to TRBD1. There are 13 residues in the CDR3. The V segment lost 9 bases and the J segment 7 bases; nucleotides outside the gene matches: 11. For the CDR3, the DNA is TGTGCCAGTCGAGAAGGGGGCGTCTCTGGCTACACCTTC. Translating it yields CASREGGVSGYTF.

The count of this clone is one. Here the CDR3 reads CASRERGTTDTQYF. For the CDR3, the DNA is TGCGCCAGCAGAGAGCGGGGGACCACAGATACGCAGTATTTT. The chain couples TRBV5-1 to TRBJ2-3; 8 bases agree with TRBD2. Trimming at V came to 5 bases and at J to 2 bases, leaving 4 bases not matched to a gene. Germline loops: CDR1 SGHRS, CDR2 YFSETQ. This CDR3 is 14 amino acids long.

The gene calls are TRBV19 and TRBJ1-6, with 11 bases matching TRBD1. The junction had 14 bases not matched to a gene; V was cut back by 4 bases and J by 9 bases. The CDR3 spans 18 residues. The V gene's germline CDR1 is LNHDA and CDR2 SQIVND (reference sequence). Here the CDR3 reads CASSKRTGGASDFSPLHF. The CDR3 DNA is TGTGCCAGTAGTAAAAGGACAGGGGGCGCTTCCGATTTTTCACCCCTCCACTTT. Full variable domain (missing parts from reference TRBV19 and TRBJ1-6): DGGITQSPKYLFRKEGQNVTLSCEQNLNHDAMYWYRQDPGQGLRLIYYSQIVNDFQKGDIAEGYSVSREKKESFPLTVTSAQKNPTAFYLCASSKRTGGASDFSPLHFGNGTRLTVT.

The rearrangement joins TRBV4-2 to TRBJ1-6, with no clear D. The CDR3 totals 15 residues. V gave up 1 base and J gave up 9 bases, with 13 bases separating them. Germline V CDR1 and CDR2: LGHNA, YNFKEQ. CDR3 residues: CASSQAWEEGSPLHF. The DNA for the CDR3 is TGTGCCAGCAGCCAAGCTTGGGAGGAGGGTTCACCCCTCCACTTT.

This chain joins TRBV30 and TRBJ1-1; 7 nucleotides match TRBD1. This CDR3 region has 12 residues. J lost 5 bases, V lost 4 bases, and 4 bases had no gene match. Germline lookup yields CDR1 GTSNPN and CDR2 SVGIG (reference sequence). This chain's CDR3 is CAWTRGWTEAFF. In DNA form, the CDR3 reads TGTGCCTGGACCAGGGGGTGGACTGAAGCTTTCTTT.

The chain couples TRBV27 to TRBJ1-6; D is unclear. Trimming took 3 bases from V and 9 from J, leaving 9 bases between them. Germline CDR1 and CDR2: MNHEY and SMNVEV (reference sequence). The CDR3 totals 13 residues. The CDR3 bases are TGTGCCAGCAGTTTTGGCTTAGGTTCACCCCTCCACTTT. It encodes CASSFGLGSPLHF.

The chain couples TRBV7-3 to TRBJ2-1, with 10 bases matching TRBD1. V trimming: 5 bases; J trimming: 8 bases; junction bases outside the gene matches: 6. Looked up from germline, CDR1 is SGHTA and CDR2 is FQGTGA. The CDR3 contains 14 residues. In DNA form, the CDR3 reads TGTGCCAGCAGCACCGACAGGGGGCTTGATGAGCAGTTCTTC. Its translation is CASSTDRGLDEQFF.

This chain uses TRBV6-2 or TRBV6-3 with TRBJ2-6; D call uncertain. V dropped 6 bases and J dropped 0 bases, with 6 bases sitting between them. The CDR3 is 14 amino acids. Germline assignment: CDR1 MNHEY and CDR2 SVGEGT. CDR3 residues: CASSPLSGANVLTF. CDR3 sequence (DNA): TGTGCCAGCAGCCCCCTCTCTGGGGCCAACGTCCTGACTTTC.

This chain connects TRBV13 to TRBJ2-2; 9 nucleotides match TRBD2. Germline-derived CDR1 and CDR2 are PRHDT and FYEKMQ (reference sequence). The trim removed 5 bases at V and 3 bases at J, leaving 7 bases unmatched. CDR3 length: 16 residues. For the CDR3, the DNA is TGTGCCAGCAGCGCGGGACTAGCCGGGTACACCGGGGAGCTGTTTTTT. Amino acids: CASSAGLAGYTGELFF.

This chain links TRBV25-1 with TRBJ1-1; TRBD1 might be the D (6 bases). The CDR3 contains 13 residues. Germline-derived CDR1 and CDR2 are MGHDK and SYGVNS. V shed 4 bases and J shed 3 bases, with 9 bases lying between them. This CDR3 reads CASSVQGDTEAFF. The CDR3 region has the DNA TGTGCCAGCAGTGTACAGGGAGACACTGAAGCTTTCTTT.

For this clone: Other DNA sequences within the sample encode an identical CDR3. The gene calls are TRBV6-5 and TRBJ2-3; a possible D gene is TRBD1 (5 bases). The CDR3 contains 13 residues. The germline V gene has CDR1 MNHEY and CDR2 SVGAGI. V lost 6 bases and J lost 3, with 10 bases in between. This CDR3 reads CASRTPGTDTQYF. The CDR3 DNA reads TGTGCCAGCAGGACCCCAGGGACAGATACGCAGTATTTT.

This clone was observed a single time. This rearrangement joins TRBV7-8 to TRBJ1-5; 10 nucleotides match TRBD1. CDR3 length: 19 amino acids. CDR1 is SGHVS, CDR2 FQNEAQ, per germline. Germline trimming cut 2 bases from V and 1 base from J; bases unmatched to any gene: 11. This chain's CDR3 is CASSLRDRGMWMSNQPQHF. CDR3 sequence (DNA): TGTGCCAGCAGCTTAAGGGACAGGGGTATGTGGATGAGCAATCAGCCCCAGCATTTT.

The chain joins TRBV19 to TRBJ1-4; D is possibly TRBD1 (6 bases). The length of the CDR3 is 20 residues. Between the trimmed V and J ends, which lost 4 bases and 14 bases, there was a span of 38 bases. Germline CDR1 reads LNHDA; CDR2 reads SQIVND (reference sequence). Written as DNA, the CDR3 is TGTGCCAGTAGTACCAAACTTACGACACTCCTCCGAGGCAGGGGAGTACGCCTGTTTTTT. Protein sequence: CASSTKLTTLLRGRGVRLFF.

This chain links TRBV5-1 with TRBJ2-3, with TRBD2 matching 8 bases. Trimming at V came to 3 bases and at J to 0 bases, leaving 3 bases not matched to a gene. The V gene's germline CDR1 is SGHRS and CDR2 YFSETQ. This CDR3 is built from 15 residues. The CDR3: CASSWGGGSTDTQYF. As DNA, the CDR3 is TGCGCCAGCAGCTGGGGCGGGGGGAGCACAGATACGCAGTATTTT. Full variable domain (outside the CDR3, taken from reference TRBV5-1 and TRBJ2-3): KAGVTQTPRYLIKTRGQQVTLSCSPISGHRSVSWYQQTPGQGLQFLFEYFSETQRNKGNFPGRFSGRQFSNSRSEMNVSTLELGDSALYLCASSWGGGSTDTQYFGPGTRLTVL.

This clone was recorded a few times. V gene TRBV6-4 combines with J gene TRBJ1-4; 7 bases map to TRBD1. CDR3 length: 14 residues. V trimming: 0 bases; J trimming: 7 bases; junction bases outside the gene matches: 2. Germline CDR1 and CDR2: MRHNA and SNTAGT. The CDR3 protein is CASSDSGGAEKLFF. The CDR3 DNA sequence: TGTGCCAGCAGTGACTCAGGGGGCGCTGAAAAACTGTTTTTT.

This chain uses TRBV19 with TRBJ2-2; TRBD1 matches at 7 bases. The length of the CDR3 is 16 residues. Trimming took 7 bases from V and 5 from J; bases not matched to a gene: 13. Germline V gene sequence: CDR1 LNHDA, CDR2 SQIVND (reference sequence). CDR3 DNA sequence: TGTGCCAGTAACCCGAAGGGGGCTAAGTCGACCGGGGAGCTGTTTTTT. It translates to CASNPKGAKSTGELFF.

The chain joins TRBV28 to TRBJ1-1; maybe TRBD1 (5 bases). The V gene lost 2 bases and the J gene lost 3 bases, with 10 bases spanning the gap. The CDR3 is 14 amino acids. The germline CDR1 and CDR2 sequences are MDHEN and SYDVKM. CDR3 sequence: CASSLAGWDTEAFF. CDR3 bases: TGTGCCAGCAGTTTAGCAGGGTGGGACACTGAAGCTTTCTTT.

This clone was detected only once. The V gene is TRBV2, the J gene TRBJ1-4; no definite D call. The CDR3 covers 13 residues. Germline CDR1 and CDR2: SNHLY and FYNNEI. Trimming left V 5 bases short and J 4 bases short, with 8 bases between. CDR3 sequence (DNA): TGTGCCAGCAGTTCACGGATTAATGAAAAACTGTTTTTT. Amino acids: CASSSRINEKLFF.

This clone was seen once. For the CDR3, the DNA is TGTGCCAGCAGTGAATTCGGTAGGGCTCTGAACACTGAAGCTTTCTTT. This translates into CASSEFGRALNTEAFF. This chain joins TRBV25-1 and TRBJ1-1; D gene uncertain. V lost 1 base to trimming and J lost 0 bases, with 12 bases between them. The CDR3 extends over 16 amino acids. Germline assignment: CDR1 MGHDK and CDR2 SYGVNS.

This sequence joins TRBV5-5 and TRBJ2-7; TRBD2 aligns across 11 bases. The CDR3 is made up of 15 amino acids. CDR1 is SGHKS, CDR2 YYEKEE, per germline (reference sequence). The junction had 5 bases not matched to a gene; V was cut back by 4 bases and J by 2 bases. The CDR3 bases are TGTGCCAGCAGCCCGGGGACTAGCGGCACCTACGAGCAGTACTTC. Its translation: CASSPGTSGTYEQYF. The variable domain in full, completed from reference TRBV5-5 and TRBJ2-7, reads DAGVTQSPTHLIKTRGQQVTLRCSPISGHKSVSWYQQVLGQGPQFIFQYYEKEERGRGNFPDRFSARQFPNYSSELNVNALLLGDSALYLCASSPGTSGTYEQYFGPGTRLTVT.

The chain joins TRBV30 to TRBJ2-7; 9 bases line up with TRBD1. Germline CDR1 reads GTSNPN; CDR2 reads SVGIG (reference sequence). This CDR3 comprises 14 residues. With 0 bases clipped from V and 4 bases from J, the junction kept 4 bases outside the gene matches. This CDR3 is CAWSVLGQGYEQYF. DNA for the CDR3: TGTGCCTGGAGTGTACTGGGACAGGGTTACGAGCAGTACTTC.

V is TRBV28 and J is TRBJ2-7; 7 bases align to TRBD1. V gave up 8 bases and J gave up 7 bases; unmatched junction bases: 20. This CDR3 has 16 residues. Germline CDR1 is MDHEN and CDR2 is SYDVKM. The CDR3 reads CASGKLTTGSSWEQYF. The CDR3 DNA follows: TGTGCCAGCGGAAAACTGACGACAGGGAGCTCGTGGGAGCAGTACTTC.

The CDR3 DNA is TGTGCCAGAGCACAGGGGACTGAAGCTTTCTTT. Translated: CARAQGTEAFF. The chain is built from TRBV24-1 and TRBJ1-1; 7 nucleotides align to TRBD1. Germline V gene sequence: CDR1 KGHDR, CDR2 SFDVKD. The CDR3 runs 11 residues. The ends lost 11 bases at V and 5 bases at J; junction bases unmatched: 4.

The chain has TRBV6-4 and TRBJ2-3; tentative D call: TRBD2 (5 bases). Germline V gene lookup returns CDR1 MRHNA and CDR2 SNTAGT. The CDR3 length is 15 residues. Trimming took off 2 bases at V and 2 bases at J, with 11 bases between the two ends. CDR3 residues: CASSDRAAVTDTQYF. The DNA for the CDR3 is TGTGCCAGCAGTGACCGAGCGGCCGTCACAGATACGCAGTATTTT.

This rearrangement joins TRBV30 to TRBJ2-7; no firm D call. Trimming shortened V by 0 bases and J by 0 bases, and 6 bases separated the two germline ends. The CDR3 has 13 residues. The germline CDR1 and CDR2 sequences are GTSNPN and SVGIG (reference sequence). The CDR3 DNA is TGTGCCTGGAGTGTTTCGGGCTCCTACGAGCAGTACTTC. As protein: CAWSVSGSYEQYF.